A selection of T cell receptor beta chains follows, all from one sample in a study of T cells after yellow fever vaccination. TCRdb called the 5' RACE reads again in MiXCR, with one record for every CDR3 protein. The sample includes about 140,000 distinct CDR3 sequences, about 8% of them seen just once. Sample: CD4+ T cells sorted from PBMCs, taken 5 days after the yellow fever booster vaccination. The receptors were gathered from a man in his thirties or forties who received the YFV17D yellow fever vaccine. Both conserved end residues are part of each CDR3. D genes are given only for firm matches. Part of the rows lack a size; the others show once, few, many or a class for expanded clones.

V gene: TRBV10-3
clone size: many
J gene: TRBJ2-7
D gene: TRBD1
CDR3 protein: CAISGTGGMHEQYF
CDR3 DNA: TGTGCCATCAGCGGGACAGGGGGAATGCACGAGCAGTACTTC

V gene: TRBV9
clone size: many
J gene: TRBJ2-7
D gene: -
CDR3 protein: CASSVSPGPYEQYF
CDR3 DNA: TGTGCCAGCAGCGTCTCGCCAGGACCCTACGAGCAGTACTTC

V gene: TRBV9
clone size: many
J gene: TRBJ2-7
D gene: -
CDR3 protein: CASSVAASSYEQYF
CDR3 DNA: TGTGCCAGCAGCGTAGCGGCTAGCTCCTACGAGCAGTACTTC

V gene: TRBV19
clone size: many
J gene: TRBJ2-1
D gene: TRBD2
CDR3 protein: CASSMWGLASEQFF
CDR3 DNA: TGTGCCAGTAGTATGTGGGGACTAGCGAGTGAGCAGTTCTTC

V gene: TRBV14
clone size: few
J gene: TRBJ2-3
D gene: TRBD2
CDR3 protein: CASSQGREGDTQYF
CDR3 DNA: TGTGCCAGCAGCCAAGGCAGGGAGGGGGATACGCAGTATTTT

V gene: TRBV20-1
clone size: many
J gene: TRBJ1-3
D gene: -
CDR3 protein: CSAALTSSGNTIYF
CDR3 DNA: TGCAGTGCTGCTTTGACATCCTCTGGAAACACCATATATTTT

V gene: TRBV5-1
clone size: few
J gene: TRBJ2-1
D gene: TRBD2
CDR3 protein: CASSLVGTSGSQGEQFF
CDR3 DNA: TGCGCCAGCAGCTTGGTTGGGACTAGCGGGAGTCAGGGTGAGCAGTTCTTC

V gene: TRBV30
clone size: -
J gene: TRBJ2-1
D gene: -
CDR3 protein: CDYRGGKTSYNEQFF
CDR3 DNA: TGTGACTACCGGGGCGGTAAAACCTCCTACAATGAGCAGTTCTTC

V gene: TRBV20-1
clone size: many
J gene: TRBJ2-1
D gene: -
CDR3 protein: CSATRVSNEQFF
CDR3 DNA: TGCAGTGCCACCAGAGTCTCCAATGAGCAGTTCTTC

V gene: TRBV4-2
clone size: many
J gene: TRBJ2-7
D gene: -
CDR3 protein: CASSQEIQGGWEQYF
CDR3 DNA: TGTGCCAGCAGCCAAGAAATTCAGGGGGGTTGGGAGCAGTACTTC

V gene: TRBV5-1
clone size: many
J gene: TRBJ2-1
D gene: -
CDR3 protein: CASSFGLLRDNEQFF
CDR3 DNA: TGCGCCAGCAGCTTTGGTTTGCTGCGGGACAATGAGCAGTTCTTC

V gene: TRBV5-4
clone size: many
J gene: TRBJ2-1
D gene: -
CDR3 protein: CASSRGGFYNEQFF
CDR3 DNA: TGTGCCAGCAGTCGTGGAGGATTCTACAATGAGCAGTTCTTC

V gene: TRBV6-2/TRBV6-3
clone size: -
J gene: TRBJ2-3
D gene: TRBD2
CDR3 protein: CASSYALSGRTTDTQYF
CDR3 DNA: TGTGCCAGCAGTTACGCCCTTAGCGGGAGGACCACAGATACGCAGTATTTT

V gene: TRBV5-1
clone size: many
J gene: TRBJ1-1
D gene: TRBD1
CDR3 protein: CASTRTGTLGNTEAFF
CDR3 DNA: TGCGCCAGCACCCGGACAGGAACCCTGGGGAACACTGAAGCTTTCTTT

V gene: TRBV7-2
clone size: many
J gene: TRBJ2-1
D gene: -
CDR3 protein: CASSLSGLGQFF
CDR3 DNA: TGTGCCAGCAGCTTATCCGGCCTGGGGCAGTTCTTC

V gene: TRBV4-2
clone size: many
J gene: TRBJ2-5
D gene: -
CDR3 protein: CASSSFTDYAGETQYF
CDR3 DNA: TGTGCCAGCAGCTCCTTCACTGACTACGCCGGCGAGACCCAGTACTTC

V gene: TRBV28
clone size: -
J gene: TRBJ1-4
D gene: -
CDR3 protein: CASRVGRPEKLFF
CDR3 DNA: TGTGCCAGCAGGGTGGGACGACCGGAAAAACTGTTTTTT

V gene: TRBV11-1
clone size: many
J gene: TRBJ2-5
D gene: -
CDR3 protein: CASSFGFGETQYF
CDR3 DNA: TGTGCCAGCAGCTTCGGGTTTGGGGAGACCCAGTACTTC

V gene: TRBV7-8
clone size: -
J gene: TRBJ2-1
D gene: -
CDR3 protein: CASSLGGRVGYNEQFF
CDR3 DNA: TGTGCCAGCAGCTTAGGGGGGCGCGTGGGGTACAATGAGCAGTTCTTC

V gene: TRBV29-1
clone size: -
J gene: TRBJ2-5
D gene: -
CDR3 protein: CSVEGVAGTEETQYF
CDR3 DNA: TGCAGCGTTGAAGGTGTGGCGGGAACCGAAGAGACCCAGTACTTC

V gene: TRBV7-2
clone size: many
J gene: TRBJ2-7
D gene: -
CDR3 protein: CASSSPFGFEQYF
CDR3 DNA: TGTGCCAGCAGCTCGCCTTTTGGGTTCGAGCAGTACTTC

V gene: TRBV20-1
clone size: many
J gene: TRBJ2-3
D gene: TRBD2
CDR3 protein: CSARGGTSGSTNTQYF
CDR3 DNA: TGCAGTGCTAGAGGGGGGACTAGCGGGAGTACAAATACGCAGTATTTT

V gene: TRBV6-5
clone size: many
J gene: TRBJ2-1
D gene: -
CDR3 protein: CASRSGLYNEQFF
CDR3 DNA: TGTGCCAGCAGATCCGGACTCTACAATGAGCAGTTCTTC

V gene: TRBV5-1
clone size: many
J gene: TRBJ2-7
D gene: -
CDR3 protein: CASSLGRSNEQYF
CDR3 DNA: TGCGCCAGCAGCTTAGGCAGGTCCAACGAGCAGTACTTC

V gene: TRBV12-3/TRBV12-4
clone size: many
J gene: TRBJ2-3
D gene: -
CDR3 protein: CASSLAGGNADTQYF
CDR3 DNA: TGTGCCAGCAGTTTAGCGGGAGGTAACGCAGATACGCAGTATTTT

V gene: TRBV6-6
clone size: many
J gene: TRBJ2-7
D gene: TRBD1
CDR3 protein: CASRDRGLGEQYF
CDR3 DNA: TGTGCCAGTAGGGACAGGGGCCTGGGCGAGCAGTACTTC

V gene: TRBV28
clone size: many
J gene: TRBJ1-5
D gene: -
CDR3 protein: CASSLQGRGNQPQHF
CDR3 DNA: TGTGCCAGCAGTTTACAGGGTAGGGGCAATCAGCCCCAGCATTTT

V gene: TRBV20-1
clone size: many
J gene: TRBJ2-5
D gene: -
CDR3 protein: CSASGFGHQETQYF
CDR3 DNA: TGCAGTGCTAGTGGTTTTGGACACCAAGAGACCCAGTACTTC

V gene: TRBV5-1
clone size: many
J gene: TRBJ2-1
D gene: -
CDR3 protein: CASSSEASSYNEQFF
CDR3 DNA: TGCGCCAGCAGCAGTGAGGCGAGCTCCTACAATGAGCAGTTCTTC

V gene: TRBV10-2
clone size: many
J gene: TRBJ2-7
D gene: -
CDR3 protein: CASSEQTVTHEQYF
CDR3 DNA: TGCGCCAGCAGTGAGCAGACAGTTACCCACGAGCAGTACTTC

V gene: TRBV5-1
clone size: many
J gene: TRBJ1-6
D gene: -
CDR3 protein: CASRGGSNNSPLHF
CDR3 DNA: TGCGCCAGCAGGGGAGGGTCCAATAATTCACCCCTCCACTTT

V gene: TRBV19
clone size: -
J gene: TRBJ1-2
D gene: TRBD1
CDR3 protein: CASVEGGGLSGYTF
CDR3 DNA: TGTGCCAGTGTGGAAGGAGGGGGCTTAAGTGGCTACACCTTC

V gene: TRBV29-1
clone size: many
J gene: TRBJ2-1
D gene: -
CDR3 protein: CSVLDNEQFF
CDR3 DNA: TGCAGCGTTCTAGACAATGAGCAGTTCTTC

V gene: TRBV14
clone size: many
J gene: TRBJ2-2
D gene: TRBD2
CDR3 protein: CASSQDRLAENTGELFF
CDR3 DNA: TGTGCCAGCAGCCAAGATAGGCTAGCGGAGAACACCGGGGAGCTGTTTTTT

V gene: TRBV20-1
clone size: many
J gene: TRBJ2-7
D gene: TRBD2
CDR3 protein: CSASRTSGVYEQYF
CDR3 DNA: TGCAGTGCTTCCAGGACTAGCGGGGTCTACGAGCAGTACTTC

V gene: TRBV7-9
clone size: many
J gene: TRBJ2-5
D gene: -
CDR3 protein: CASSLADGRTDQYF
CDR3 DNA: TGTGCCAGCAGCTTAGCCGACGGCCGAACGGACCAGTACTTC

V gene: TRBV27
clone size: few
J gene: TRBJ2-3
D gene: -
CDR3 protein: CASSLGRITDTQYF
CDR3 DNA: TGTGCCAGCAGTTTAGGCAGGATTACAGATACGCAGTATTTT

V gene: TRBV18
clone size: many
J gene: TRBJ2-7
D gene: TRBD1
CDR3 protein: CASSDPGTGGIDEQYF
CDR3 DNA: TGTGCCAGCTCAGACCCCGGGACAGGGGGGATTGACGAGCAGTACTTC

V gene: TRBV5-1
clone size: many
J gene: TRBJ2-7
D gene: -
CDR3 protein: CASSLMGKSYEQYF
CDR3 DNA: TGCGCCAGCAGCTTGATGGGGAAATCCTACGAGCAGTACTTC

V gene: TRBV3-1
clone size: -
J gene: TRBJ1-1
D gene: -
CDR3 protein: CASSQAPVAEALF
CDR3 DNA: TGTGCCAGCAGCCAAGCCCCGGTGGCTGAAGCTTTGTTT

V gene: TRBV10-3
clone size: many
J gene: TRBJ1-5
D gene: -
CDR3 protein: CAISESGVQPQHF
CDR3 DNA: TGTGCCATCAGTGAGTCGGGGGTTCAGCCCCAGCATTTT

V gene: TRBV20-1
clone size: many
J gene: TRBJ2-2
D gene: -
CDR3 protein: CSAIRLTNTGELFF
CDR3 DNA: TGCAGTGCTATCCGGCTCACGAACACCGGGGAGCTGTTTTTT

V gene: TRBV7-2
clone size: many
J gene: TRBJ2-4
D gene: -
CDR3 protein: CASSLRVKNIQYF
CDR3 DNA: TGTGCCAGCTCCCTGAGGGTCAAAAACATTCAGTACTTC

V gene: TRBV19
clone size: many
J gene: TRBJ2-1
D gene: -
CDR3 protein: CASRLDHNEQFF
CDR3 DNA: TGTGCCAGTAGACTGGATCACAATGAGCAGTTCTTC

V gene: TRBV30
clone size: many
J gene: TRBJ2-1
D gene: -
CDR3 protein: CAWSVAGARYNEQFF
CDR3 DNA: TGTGCCTGGAGTGTCGCCGGGGCTCGATACAATGAGCAGTTCTTC

V gene: TRBV4-2
clone size: many
J gene: TRBJ2-1
D gene: TRBD2
CDR3 protein: CASSQDSASGINEQFF
CDR3 DNA: TGTGCCAGCAGCCAAGACTCGGCTAGCGGGATTAATGAGCAGTTCTTC

V gene: TRBV5-6
clone size: -
J gene: TRBJ2-5
D gene: -
CDR3 protein: CASSWPHSQETQYF
CDR3 DNA: TGTGCCAGCAGCTGGCCACATTCCCAAGAGACCCAGTACTTC

V gene: TRBV20-1
clone size: many
J gene: TRBJ2-7
D gene: TRBD1
CDR3 protein: CSAKTGQTYSYEQYF
CDR3 DNA: TGCAGTGCCAAAACGGGACAGACCTACTCCTACGAGCAGTACTTC

V gene: TRBV3-1
clone size: many
J gene: TRBJ2-5
D gene: -
CDR3 protein: CASSQMSGETQYF
CDR3 DNA: TGTGCCAGCAGCCAGATGAGTGGTGAGACCCAGTACTTC

V gene: TRBV12-3/TRBV12-4
clone size: many
J gene: TRBJ2-5
D gene: -
CDR3 protein: CASSLRPQRETQYF
CDR3 DNA: TGTGCCAGCAGTCTGAGGCCCCAGCGAGAGACCCAGTACTTC

V gene: TRBV14
clone size: many
J gene: TRBJ2-2
D gene: TRBD1
CDR3 protein: CASRPGQGKNTGELFF
CDR3 DNA: TGTGCCAGCAGGCCGGGACAGGGGAAGAACACCGGGGAGCTGTTTTTT

V gene: TRBV12-3/TRBV12-4
clone size: few
J gene: TRBJ2-1
D gene: -
CDR3 protein: CASRPPSYNEQFF
CDR3 DNA: TGTGCCAGCAGACCTCCCTCCTACAATGAGCAGTTCTTC

V gene: TRBV5-1
clone size: few
J gene: TRBJ2-5
D gene: TRBD2
CDR3 protein: CASSLSSGPQETQYF
CDR3 DNA: TGCGCCAGCAGCTTGTCTAGCGGGCCTCAAGAGACCCAGTACTTC

V gene: TRBV28
clone size: many
J gene: TRBJ2-1
D gene: -
CDR3 protein: CASSLNEQFF
CDR3 DNA: TGTGCCAGCAGTTTGAATGAGCAGTTCTTC

V gene: TRBV14
clone size: many
J gene: TRBJ1-5
D gene: -
CDR3 protein: CASSQGRASQHF
CDR3 DNA: TGTGCCAGCAGCCAAGGGCGGGCTTCCCAGCATTTT

V gene: TRBV29-1
clone size: many
J gene: TRBJ2-5
D gene: -
CDR3 protein: CSVDQPPGTQYF
CDR3 DNA: TGCAGCGTTGACCAGCCCCCGGGGACCCAGTACTTC